The rows below give T cell receptor beta chains drawn from one sample of a study of T cell responses to AZD1222 COVID-19 vaccine. Clones were sequenced by immunoSEQ multiplex PCR, and TCRdb holds only the in-frame ones, with some missing. The sample lists around 100,000 clones; around 90% were seen once. The sample here was peripheral blood, taken on day 0 of AZD1222 vaccination. Receptor source: an adult in good health. CDR3s include the opening cysteine and the closing phenylalanine or tryptophan. The D gene is left open where the match is weak. Some rows have no size entry. The others give once, few or many, or a class for an expanded clone.

d_call j_call clone_size v_call cdr3_nt cdr3_aa
TRBD1 TRBJ1-2 NA TRBV7-2 TGTGCCAGCAGCTTGGAACAGGGGTATGGCTACACCTTC CASSLEQGYGYTF
NA TRBJ1-4 once TRBV6-5 TGTGCCAGCAGTTACTCAAGGGGCGATGAAAAACTGTTTTTT CASSYSRGDEKLFF
NA TRBJ2-1 NA TRBV2 TGTGCCAGCAGTGAAGCGCGGGGTGAGCAGTTCTTC CASSEARGEQFF
NA TRBJ1-4 NA TRBV19 TGTGCCAGTAGTAGTTTTGGCCCACCCCGGGAAAAACTGTTTTTT CASSSFGPPREKLFF
NA TRBJ1-6 NA TRBV2 TGTGCCAGCAGTGAAGTCGGCGGAACGGATGGATCACCCCCCCACTTT CASSEVGGTDGSPPHF
TRBD2 TRBJ2-1 NA TRBV7-8 TGTGCCAGCAGCCCGTCTGCGGGACTAGCGGGAGTTTGGGGCGTAAATGAGCAGTTCTTC CASSPSAGLAGVWGVNEQFF
NA TRBJ1-3 NA TRBV4-1 TGCGCCAGCAGCCCCCAAGGACTTTCCGGGGTATATTTT CASSPQGLSGVYF
NA TRBJ1-6 NA TRBV18 TGTGCCAGCTCACCAACAGGGTCGGATTCACCCCTCCACTTT CASSPTGSDSPLHF
NA TRBJ2-5 NA TRBV10-3 TGTGCCATCAGTGAGTCGTCGGGAGTGGAGACCCAGTACTTC CAISESSGVETQYF
NA TRBJ1-2 NA TRBV15 TGTGCCACCAGCAGAGTATTTATAGGAGGGCCCCAGGGAGGCTACACCTTC CATSRVFIGGPQGGYTF
TRBD1 TRBJ1-2 many TRBV7-8 TGTGCCAGCAGCTTAGAGTTCCAGGGGGTTGGTGGCTACACCTTC CASSLEFQGVGGYTF
TRBD2 TRBJ2-2 NA TRBV7-2 TGTGCCAGCAGCTTAGGGGTAGCGGGAGCGGACGGGGAGCTGTTTTTT CASSLGVAGADGELFF
TRBD1 TRBJ1-1 NA TRBV5-1 TGCGCCAGCAGCTTGCAACCGACAGGGCGGGAAGCTTTCTTT CASSLQPTGREAFF
NA TRBJ1-1 NA TRBV30 TGTGCCTGGCAGGGGCTTCTCATGAACACTGAAGCTTTCTTT CAWQGLLMNTEAFF
NA TRBJ2-7 NA TRBV11-2 TGTGCCAGCAGCTTACCATCGGGGGACCACTATTTGGGGGAGCAGTACTTC CASSLPSGDHYLGEQYF
TRBD1 TRBJ2-7 NA TRBV7-9 TGTGCCAGCAGCTTAACGCAGGGGGCTCCCTACGAGCAGTACTTC CASSLTQGAPYEQYF
NA TRBJ2-1 NA TRBV14 TGTGCCAGCAGCCCAACAGAGGATGAGCAGTTCTTC CASSPTEDEQFF
NA TRBJ2-5 NA TRBV28 TGTGCCAGCGCTAACAGCCAAGAGACCCAGTACTTC CASANSQETQYF
NA TRBJ2-1 NA TRBV27 TGTGCCAGCAGTACACACCGAGGGGGGCGGCAGTTCTTC CASSTHRGGRQFF
NA TRBJ1-6 few TRBV6-1 TGTGCCAGCAGTGAAGCTGGGCCCCAAGGAGCCCTCCACTTT CASSEAGPQGALHF
NA TRBJ1-5 NA TRBV4-3 TGCGCCAGCAGCCAAGATTTCTATCAGCCCCAGCATTTT CASSQDFYQPQHF
TRBD1 TRBJ2-5 NA TRBV29-1 TGCAGCGTTAAAGGGGACAGGTTTAGGGAGACCCAGTACTTC CSVKGDRFRETQYF
TRBD1 TRBJ2-7 NA TRBV2 TGTGCCGGACAGGGGGCAGGATCCTACGAGCAGTACTTC CAGQGAGSYEQYF
NA TRBJ1-6 NA TRBV30 TGTGCCTGGAGTGTTCAGATCTCCTATAATTCACCCCTCCACTTT CAWSVQISYNSPLHF
TRBD2 TRBJ2-5 NA TRBV7-2 TGTGCCAGCAGCCGGACTAGCGGTTTTGGGACCCAGTACTTC CASSRTSGFGTQYF
TRBD1 TRBJ1-1 NA TRBV7-2 TGTGCCAGCAGCTCACGACAGGGGAGGGAAGCTTTCTTT CASSSRQGREAFF
NA TRBJ1-3 few TRBV4-3 TGCGCCAGCAGCCAAGATCCCCACACGAGCGCAGGAAACACCATATATTTT CASSQDPHTSAGNTIYF
TRBD1 TRBJ2-7 once TRBV27 TGTGCCAGCAGCTACAGGGGGACCCAGCCCGAGCAGTACTTC CASSYRGTQPEQYF
NA TRBJ1-4 NA TRBV13 TGTGCCAGCAGCTTCCGAGGGGCGCGGAAAAAACTGTTTTTT CASSFRGARKKLFF
TRBD2 TRBJ2-7 NA TRBV24-1 TGTGCCACCAGTGACGGGAGGGCTTTTGAGCAGTACTTC CATSDGRAFEQYF
NA TRBJ2-5 NA TRBV11-3 TGTGCCAGCAGCCTTAGCTTAGAGACCCAGTACTTC CASSLSLETQYF
NA TRBJ2-2 once TRBV3-1/TRBV3-2 TGTGCCAGCAGGCGAAACGCGAACACCGGGGAGCTGTTTTTT CASRRNANTGELFF
NA TRBJ2-1 NA TRBV6-2/TRBV6-3 TGTGCCAGCAGTTACCGGGGTAGCTCCTACAATGAGCAGTTCTTC CASSYRGSSYNEQFF
TRBD1 TRBJ1-4 NA TRBV28 TGTGCCAGCAGTTTATCGGGACAGGGTAGCTCAACTAATGAAAAACTGTTTTTT CASSLSGQGSSTNEKLFF
TRBD1 TRBJ1-2 NA TRBV7-9 TGTGCCAGCAGCCCCAGCTACAGGGGAAGTAACTATGGCTACACCTTC CASSPSYRGSNYGYTF
TRBD2 TRBJ2-1 NA TRBV7-8 TGTGCCAGCACCAAGACTAGCGGGAGATGGAATGAGCAGTTCTTC CASTKTSGRWNEQFF
NA TRBJ2-2 NA TRBV18 TGTGCCAGCTCACCACCGAGCAGCCTCACCGGGGAGCTGTTTTTT CASSPPSSLTGELFF
TRBD1 TRBJ2-5 NA TRBV6-6 TGTGCCAGCAGTTCAGGACAGGACGCGACCCAGTACTTC CASSSGQDATQYF
TRBD2 TRBJ2-5 NA TRBV7-2 TGTGCCAGCAGCTTAGGTCTCAGCGGGAGTGTAGGGGAGACCCAGTACTTC CASSLGLSGSVGETQYF
NA TRBJ1-1 NA TRBV6-1 TGTGCCAGCAGTGAAGAGCAGTCGGGGGGCACTGAAGCTTTCTTT CASSEEQSGGTEAFF
TRBD1 TRBJ1-4 NA TRBV19 TGTGCCAGTAGTATAGCCCCAGGGACAGGGCCTGAAAAACTGTTTTTT CASSIAPGTGPEKLFF
TRBD1 TRBJ1-1 NA TRBV19 TGTGCCAGTAGTTCCAGACAGGGGGCCACTGAAGCTTTCTTT CASSSRQGATEAFF
TRBD2 TRBJ2-7 NA TRBV6-5 TGTGCCAGCTGGGAGGGGAATAACGAGCAGTACTTC CASWEGNNEQYF
NA TRBJ2-3 NA TRBV27 TGTGCCAGCAGTTTACGCGTCAACACAGATACGCAGTATTTT CASSLRVNTDTQYF
NA TRBJ1-2 NA TRBV12-5 TGTGCTAGTGGTTTGCTCAACAGGTACTATGGCTACACCTTC CASGLLNRYYGYTF
TRBD2 TRBJ2-7 NA TRBV7-3 TGTGCCAGCAGCCGAGGAGGGGCTAGCGGGATGGCAGAGCAGTACTTC CASSRGGASGMAEQYF
NA TRBJ1-2 NA TRBV6-6 TGTGCCAGCAGTCTGCATGGAAACTATGGCTACACCTTC CASSLHGNYGYTF
TRBD1 TRBJ1-5 NA TRBV7-2 TGTGCCAGCAGCTTTACAGGGGGCTCTAATCAGCCCCAGCATTTT CASSFTGGSNQPQHF
TRBD1 TRBJ1-1 NA TRBV9 TGTGCCAGCAGCGCCAGACAGGGAAAAGGCACTGAAGCTTTCTTT CASSARQGKGTEAFF
NA TRBJ1-2 NA TRBV6-5 TGTGCCAGCAGTTCGGGTCGAGGCTACACCTTC CASSSGRGYTF